The 16 T cell receptor beta chains listed next were all sequenced from one sample in a study of blood T cells in healthy people across ages. It was with a sample-barcoded 5' primer and a J-beta primer mix that a second PCR of about 7 to 12 cycles was run. TCRdb fed the 5' RACE reads into MiXCR, producing one record per CDR3 protein. The sample lists hundreds of thousands of distinct CDR3 sequences; around 24% were seen once. These data were also reused for a study on T cells of mothers and their children.

The sample taken for sequencing was blood. The receptors were gathered from a boy between 10 and 17 years old in good health.

The chain links TRBV18 to TRBJ2-2; D is possibly TRBD1 (6 bases). The V gene lost 0 bases and the J gene lost 5 bases, with 10 bases spanning the gap. This CDR3 is built from 15 residues. Germline V CDR1 and CDR2: KGHSH, LQKENI. CDR3 bases: TGTGCCAGCTCACCACCGAACAGGGCGACCGGGGAGCTGTTTTTT. The encoded protein is CASSPPNRATGELFF.

This clonotype was picked up a small number of times. The chain recombines TRBV9 with TRBJ1-5; D remains unclear. V was pared by 0 bases and J by 6 bases, with 13 bases between. This CDR3 comprises 15 residues. Germline V lookup: CDR1 SGDLS, CDR2 YYNGEE. CDR3 coding DNA: TGTGCCAGCAGCGTAGATGATGGCTGGAGTCAGCCCCAGCATTTT. This encodes CASSVDDGWSQPQHF.

V gene TRBV5-1 combines with J gene TRBJ1-1, with a possible D match to TRBD1 (5 bases). The CDR3 runs to 14 residues. Germline-derived CDR1 and CDR2 are SGHRS and YFSETQ. The V end was cut by 3 bases, the J end by 6 bases, with 15 bases between. CDR3 sequence reads: CASSWEEGSPEAFF. CDR3 nucleotide sequence: TGCGCCAGCAGCTGGGAGGAGGGGAGTCCTGAAGCTTTCTTT.

There are a few counts of this clonotype. The chain uses TRBV18 and TRBJ2-2, with D unclear. The germline CDR1 and CDR2 sequences are KGHSH and LQKENI. This CDR3 is 12 amino acids long. V lost 0 bases and J 7 bases, leaving 3 bases between the germline ends. The CDR3 loop is CASSPPGGELFF. CDR3 coding DNA: TGTGCCAGCTCACCACCGGGCGGGGAGCTGTTTTTT.

Here the CDR3 reads CASSLVSLGAETQYF. CDR3 coding DNA: TGTGCCAGCAGCTTAGTCAGTCTTGGAGCGGAGACCCAGTACTTC. The chain employs TRBV7-2 and TRBJ2-5; D gene uncertain. This CDR3 region has 15 residues. Trimming stripped 1 base from V and 5 bases from J, with 14 bases between. CDR1 and CDR2 from the germline V gene are SGHTA and FQGNSA.

The V call is TRBV3-1, the J call TRBJ2-3; 7 bases map to TRBD2. The CDR3 loop spans 17 amino acids. Germline assignment: CDR1 LGHDT and CDR2 YNNKEL (reference sequence). The V and J ends lost 1 base and 2 bases, in that order; junction bases with no gene match: 9. CDR3 in DNA: TGTGCCAGCAGCCAAGGGGAGGGAGAGCATATCACAGATACGCAGTATTTT. It encodes CASSQGEGEHITDTQYF.

The rearrangement uses TRBV12-3 or TRBV12-4 and TRBJ2-1, with unresolved D. The CDR3 totals 13 residues. V lost 7 bases and J lost 8, with 15 bases in between. The CDR3 coding sequence is TGTGCCAGCACCCACTTCTCTGGGTATGAGCAGTTCTTC. It translates to CASTHFSGYEQFF.

J is TRBJ1-3 and V is TRBV4-1; TRBD1 is a possible D gene (6 bases). Germline V gene data show CDR1 as MGHRA and CDR2 as YSYEKL. V was shortened by 2 bases and J by 3 bases, with 20 bases between the two germline ends. CDR3 length: 18 amino acids. The CDR3 sequence is CASSQPTMTGVLGNTIYF. Written as DNA, the CDR3 is TGCGCCAGCAGCCAACCCACTATGACAGGAGTCCTTGGAAACACCATATATTTT.

In this sample, this clonotype turned up a few times. The germline gene is not matched at one end of the junction; a read error may be the cause. The gene calls are TRBV7-7 and TRBJ2-1, with D maybe TRBD1 (5 bases). The CDR3 is 15 amino acids. Germline V gene sequence: CDR1 SSHAT, CDR2 FNYEAQ (reference sequence). CDR3 loop: CASSPRESSYNEQFF. CDR3 bases: TGTGCTAGCAGCCCCAGGGAAAGCTCCTACAATGAGCAGTTCTTC. The whole variable domain, remainder taken from reference TRBV7-7 and TRBJ2-1, is GAGVSQSPRYKVTKRGQDVTLRCDPISSHATLYWYQQALGQGPEFLTYFNYEAQPDKSGLPSDRFSAERPEGSISTLTIQRTEQRDSAMYRCASSPRESSYNEQFFGPGTRLTVL.

The chain has TRBV3-1 and TRBJ1-1; D is uncertain. The CDR3 spans 13 residues. Per the germline V gene, CDR1 is LGHDT and CDR2 is YNNKEL (reference sequence). The V end lost 3 bases, the J end lost 6 bases, and 11 bases lay between the germline ends. Written as DNA, the CDR3 is TGTGCCAGCAGCCACAGCTCTGGAGCTGAAGCTTTCTTT. Translating gives CASSHSSGAEAFF.

This clonotype has just a few counts. V usage is TRBV28 and J usage is TRBJ1-5; 9 nucleotides align to TRBD1. The CDR3 spans 15 residues. Germline trimming cut 10 bases from V and 5 bases from J; bases unmatched to any gene: 12. In germline, CDR1 is MDHEN, CDR2 SYDVKM. In nucleotides, the CDR3 is TGTGCCATCTCCCCCGGGGACAGGGTCTATCAGCCCCAGCATTTT. Translating gives CAISPGDRVYQPQHF.

The chain links TRBV28 to TRBJ2-5; tentative D call: TRBD1 (6 bases). The J call may be faulty, since TRBJ2-7 better matches the DNA end. Germline-derived CDR1 and CDR2 are MDHEN and SYDVKM. The CDR3 spans 17 residues. The CDR3 here is CASSFRGEILLGHEQYF. In DNA form, the CDR3 reads TGTGCCAGCAGTTTCAGGGGCGAAATATTGTTGGGCCACGAGCAGTACTTC.

In this sample, this clonotype turned up many times. The chain is built from TRBV29-1 and TRBJ2-5; tentative D call: TRBD1 (6 bases). The V end was cut by 3 bases, the J end by 2 bases, with 13 bases between. Germline V lookup: CDR1 SQVTM, CDR2 ANQGSEA. The CDR3 length is 14 residues. For the CDR3, the DNA is TGCAGCGTTGAGGGATGGGACATACAAGAGACCCAGTACTTC. The encoded protein is CSVEGWDIQETQYF.

A few counts support this clonotype. Relative to the germline gene, one junction end is altered; a read error may explain this. The chain has TRBV6-2 or TRBV6-3 and TRBJ1-2; no firm D call. The CDR3 is 12 residues long. Germline assignment: CDR1 MNHEY and CDR2 SVGEGT. CDR3 nucleotide sequence: TGTGCCAGCACCCGAGGCCCTACGGAAAGTCACTTC. This gives the protein CASTRGPTESHF.

This clonotype was seen more than once but under ten times. The J gene is TRBJ1-1, the V gene TRBV12-3 or TRBV12-4, with D unresolved. The CDR3 has 12 amino acids. Trimming removed 5 bases at V and 5 bases at J, with 9 bases between. The CDR3 DNA reads as TGTGCCAGCAGTCACGGCTGGACTGAAGCTTTCTTT. This translates into CASSHGWTEAFF.

V and J are TRBV12-3 or TRBV12-4 and TRBJ2-5; D gene ambiguous. Trimming stripped 3 bases from V and 2 bases from J, with 10 bases between. CDR3 length: 14 residues. The CDR3 nucleotides are TGTGCCAGCAGTTTTTGGCAGACGCAAGAGACCCAGTACTTC. This codes for CASSFWQTQETQYF.